These 13 T cell receptor beta chains originate from one sample sequenced in a study of T cell responses to AZD1222 COVID-19 vaccine. Only in-frame clones appear in the TCRdb table, and some are missing; sequencing was by immunoSEQ multiplex PCR. Altogether about 100,000 clones are present, about 90% being singletons, with the ten largest covering more than 8.5%. Specimen: peripheral blood, collected 28 days after the second AZD1222 dose. These receptors were obtained from an adult who received the AZD1222 COVID-19 vaccine.

The chain carries TRBV6-1 and TRBJ1-1; TRBD1 might be the D (5 bases). This CDR3 region has 13 residues. V lost 1 base and J lost 5, with 8 bases in between. Per the germline V gene, CDR1 is MNHNS and CDR2 is SASEGT. CDR3 sequence reads: CASSEGQITEAFF. The DNA of the CDR3 is TGTGCCAGCAGTGAAGGACAGATTACTGAAGCTTTCTTT.

The chain is built from TRBV5-1 and TRBJ2-5, with D possibly being TRBD2 (5 bases). CDR3 length: 16 amino acids. Germline CDR1 and CDR2: SGHRS and YFSETQ. Trimming removed 0 bases at V and 0 bases at J, with 12 bases between. CDR3 coding DNA: TGCGCCAGCAGCTTGGGGACTGGGGTAGACCAAGAGACCCAGTACTTC. Residues: CASSLGTGVDQETQYF.

The chain employs TRBV7-2 and TRBJ1-4; perhaps TRBD1 as D (6 bases). The V gene's germline CDR1 is SGHTA and CDR2 FQGNSA. This CDR3 is built from 16 residues. V shed 1 base and J shed 0 bases, with 9 bases lying between them. The CDR3 region is CASSLGGAATNEKLFF. CDR3 in DNA: TGTGCCAGCAGCTTAGGGGGGGCCGCAACTAATGAAAAACTGTTTTTT.

The chain couples TRBV6-5 to TRBJ2-2, with no clear D. The ends were cut back, 8 bases at V and 4 bases at J, with 8 bases in the middle. Looked up from germline, CDR1 is MNHEY and CDR2 is SVGAGI. There are 12 residues in the CDR3. CDR3 loop: CASLTSTGELFF. CDR3 DNA: TGTGCCAGCCTGACTTCCACCGGGGAGCTGTTTTTT.

The V and J genes are TRBV27 and TRBJ2-7; D unclear. V gave up 0 bases and J gave up 2 bases, with 14 bases separating them. CDR3 length: 16 amino acids. The germline gives CDR1 MNHEY, CDR2 SMNVEV (reference sequence). In DNA, the CDR3 is TGTGCCAGCAGTTTATCGATAAGGATCCCGCCCTACGAGCAGTACTTC. It codes for CASSLSIRIPPYEQYF.

The V call is TRBV19, the J call TRBJ2-5; D gene unclear. V gave up 1 base and J gave up 1 base, with 10 bases separating them. Germline V gene lookup returns CDR1 LNHDA and CDR2 SQIVND (reference sequence). This CDR3 region has 15 residues. The CDR3 reads CASSIVFSGQETQYF. CDR3 DNA sequence: TGTGCCAGTAGTATAGTCTTTTCGGGCCAAGAGACCCAGTACTTC.

This chain connects TRBV19 to TRBJ1-1, with D possibly being TRBD1 (5 bases). Trimming shortened V by 7 bases and J by 4 bases, and 19 bases separated the two germline ends. From germline, CDR1 is LNHDA and CDR2 SQIVND (reference sequence). The CDR3 consists of 15 residues. CDR3 nucleotide sequence: TGTGCCAGTACCCTCGGGAGGGGTTGGGTCACTGAAGCTTTCTTT. Residues: CASTLGRGWVTEAFF. The entire variable domain, with the rest obtained from reference TRBV19 and TRBJ1-1, is as follows: DGGITQSPKYLFRKEGQNVTLSCEQNLNHDAMYWYRQDPGQGLRLIYYSQIVNDFQKGDIAEGYSVSREKKESFPLTVTSAQKNPTAFYLCASTLGRGWVTEAFFGQGTRLTVV.

The CDR3 DNA is TGTGCCAGTAGACCCCCGACAGGGGGAGGCACTGAAGCTTTCTTT. This codes for CASRPPTGGGTEAFF. This chain uses TRBV19 with TRBJ1-1; 9 nucleotides align to TRBD1. Trimming removed 6 bases from V and 4 bases from J; junction bases left unmatched: 9. The V gene's germline CDR1 is LNHDA and CDR2 SQIVND (reference sequence). This CDR3 contains 15 residues.

The chain employs TRBV18 and TRBJ2-7, with D possibly TRBD2 on 6 matching bases. V shed 8 bases and J shed 5 bases, with 16 bases lying between them. The CDR3 totals 13 residues. CDR1 KGHSH and CDR2 LQKENI come from the germline V gene. The DNA of the CDR3 is TGTGCCAGCCCCCCGGGAGCGCGGCACGAGCAGTACTTC. It codes for CASPPGARHEQYF.

The rearrangement joins TRBV15 to TRBJ2-7; D may be TRBD1 (6 bases). The CDR3 runs to 13 residues. V gave up 3 bases and J gave up 7 bases, with 13 bases separating them. Germline lookup yields CDR1 LNHNV and CDR2 YYDKDF (reference sequence). This CDR3 reads CATSSGTSVEQYF. CDR3 in DNA: TGTGCCACCAGCAGTGGGACATCGGTGGAGCAGTACTTC. The full variable domain, its missing parts supplied by reference TRBV15 and TRBJ2-7, is DAMVIQNPRYQVTQFGKPVTLSCSQTLNHNVMYWYQQKSSQAPKLLFHYYDKDFNNEADTPDNFQSRRPNTSFCFLDIRSPGLGDTAMYLCATSSGTSVEQYFGPGTRLTVT.

The genes are TRBV7-8 and TRBJ2-3; D gene ambiguous. Germline loops: CDR1 SGHVS, CDR2 FQNEAQ. The CDR3 runs to 16 residues. V was pared by 2 bases and J by 0 bases, with 12 bases between. The CDR3 DNA reads TGTGCCAGCAGCTTAAGGACCTGGCGGAGCACAGATACGCAGTATTTT. As protein: CASSLRTWRSTDTQYF.

V gene TRBV5-1 combines with J gene TRBJ1-6; D might be TRBD1 (6 bases). In germline, CDR1 is SGHRS, CDR2 YFSETQ. With 0 bases removed from V and 8 bases from J, the gap between germline ends came to 15 bases. The CDR3 loop spans 16 amino acids. The CDR3: CASSLGTARLDSPLHF. The CDR3 DNA is TGCGCCAGCAGCTTGGGGACAGCCCGATTGGATTCACCCCTCCACTTT.

The genes are TRBV19 and TRBJ2-2; 10 nucleotides line up with TRBD1. V lost 6 bases, J lost 5 bases, and 6 bases stayed unmatched. Germline-derived CDR1 and CDR2 are LNHDA and SQIVND (reference sequence). The CDR3 runs to 15 residues. This CDR3 is CASRTGTGVTGELFF. The CDR3 DNA follows: TGTGCCAGTAGGACCGGGACAGGGGTGACCGGGGAGCTGTTTTTT.